The 3 T cell receptor beta chains below come from one sample, sequenced in a study of T cell repertoires in cytomegalovirus infection (dated by TCRdb to between 2017 and 2020). These reads were obtained on an Illumina HiSeq 1500. TCRdb reran the public reads through fastp at Q25 and MiXCR, keeping productive beta chains. Every distinct CDR3 protein forms one entry, paired with its most common genes and DNA. In all, the sample holds approximately 280,000 distinct CDR3 sequences, and roughly a fifth of those were seen once. About 20% of the sample lies in the top ten. What the treatment or condition label conveys for this sample: in vitro stimulation with specific CMV peptide epitopes to enrich CMV-specific T cells. For these TCRs, the target antigens are not known. The sample was cultured PBMCs, taken from culture after CMV antigen stimulation. The receptor source for this set is a human donor in good health (CMV status not recorded). Some clones in this sample may be carry-over from other donors' samples.

This clonotype appeared many times. This chain joins TRBV4-1 and TRBJ1-5; TRBD1 matches 7 bases. Per the germline V gene, CDR1 is MGHRA and CDR2 is YSYEKL. This CDR3 region has 16 residues. V lost 5 bases, J lost 4 bases, and 11 bases stayed unmatched. The CDR3: CASSNPAGQRNQPQHF. As DNA, the CDR3 is TGCGCCAGCAGCAATCCTGCGGGACAGAGAAATCAGCCCCAGCATTTT.

This clonotype was counted many times. This rearrangement joins TRBV7-8 to TRBJ1-1; the D gene is possibly TRBD1 (5 bases). V lost 6 bases and J lost 1, with 12 bases in between. CDR3 length equals 14 residues. Germline CDR1 reads SGHVS; CDR2 reads FQNEAQ. CDR3 DNA: TGTGCCAGCAGTTCTAAGGGGTGGAACACTGAAGCTTTCTTT. Protein product: CASSSKGWNTEAFF. Complete variable domain (other parts from reference TRBV7-8 and TRBJ1-1): GAGVSQSPRYKVAKRGQDVALRCDPISGHVSLFWYQQALGQGPEFLTYFQNEAQLDKSGLPSDRFFAERPEGSVSTLKIQRTQQEDSAVYLCASSSKGWNTEAFFGQGTRLTVV.

This clonotype came up a few times. J is TRBJ1-5 and V is TRBV24-1; TRBD1 aligns across 10 bases. V dropped 4 bases and J dropped 4; count of bases not matched to a gene: 6. Germline V gene lookup returns CDR1 KGHDR and CDR2 SFDVKD. The CDR3 runs 16 residues. The CDR3 loop is CATSDSGTGANQPQHF. The CDR3 bases are TGTGCCACCAGTGACTCCGGGACAGGGGCAAATCAGCCCCAGCATTTT.